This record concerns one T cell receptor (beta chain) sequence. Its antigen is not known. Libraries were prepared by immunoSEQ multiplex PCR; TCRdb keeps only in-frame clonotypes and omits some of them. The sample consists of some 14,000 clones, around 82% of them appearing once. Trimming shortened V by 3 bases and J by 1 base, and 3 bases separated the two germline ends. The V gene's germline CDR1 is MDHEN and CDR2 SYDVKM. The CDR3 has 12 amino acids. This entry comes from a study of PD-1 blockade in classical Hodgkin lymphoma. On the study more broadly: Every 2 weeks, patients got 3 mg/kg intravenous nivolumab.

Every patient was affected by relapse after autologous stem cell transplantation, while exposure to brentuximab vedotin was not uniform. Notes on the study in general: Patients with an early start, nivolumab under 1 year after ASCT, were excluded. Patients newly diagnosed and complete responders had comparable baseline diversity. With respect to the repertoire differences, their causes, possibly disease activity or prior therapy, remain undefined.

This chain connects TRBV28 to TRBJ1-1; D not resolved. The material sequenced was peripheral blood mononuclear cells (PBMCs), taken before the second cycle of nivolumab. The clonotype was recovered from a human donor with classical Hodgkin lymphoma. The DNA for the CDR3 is TGTGCCAGCAGTTTGTCGAACACTGAAGCTTTCTTT. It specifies CASSLSNTEAFF.